This T cell receptor (beta chain) was retrieved from a study of cytomegalovirus exposure and HLA in healthy donors. As to this clone: Its antigen remains unknown.

General study results and limits: A later analysis by the authors found several of the most significant clusters apparently linked to common viral pathogens. An analysis was carried out at a later point. It showed that HLA-associated TCR beta chains were more clonally expanded than equally common non-associated chains.

PCR amplification relied on 60 Vbeta primers (plus 13 Jbeta primers). The data were produced by immunoSEQ multiplex PCR, yet TCRdb's version contains in-frame clones alone and is incomplete. The repertoire consists of 110,000 to 150,000 clones, with roughly 62% occurring once and the leading ten covering about 4.5%. Material: PBMCs. The TCR was taken from a man aged 55 to 69 in good health and CMV-seronegative.

The CDR3 region is CASRRTGEGEAFF. The CDR3 DNA reads TGTGCCAGCCGCCGGACAGGTGAGGGTGAAGCTTTCTTT. This chain uses TRBV7-6 with TRBJ1-1; 7 bases are a match to TRBD1. The CDR3 has 13 amino acids. Germline CDR1 is SGHVS and CDR2 is FNYEAQ. Trimming cost V 8 bases and J 7 bases; bases outside gene matches: 10.